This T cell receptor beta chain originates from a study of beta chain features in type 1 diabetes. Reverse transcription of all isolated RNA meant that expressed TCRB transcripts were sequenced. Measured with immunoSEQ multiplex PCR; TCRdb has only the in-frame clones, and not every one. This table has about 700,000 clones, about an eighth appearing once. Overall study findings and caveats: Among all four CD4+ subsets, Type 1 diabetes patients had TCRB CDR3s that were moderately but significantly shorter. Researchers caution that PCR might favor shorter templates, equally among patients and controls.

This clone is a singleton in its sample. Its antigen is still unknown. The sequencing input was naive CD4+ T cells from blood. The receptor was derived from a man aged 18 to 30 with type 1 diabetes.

The CDR3 DNA reads TGTGCCAGCAGCTTGGACAGGGCCAAGAGCTACGAGCAGTACTTC. Encoded protein: CASSLDRAKSYEQYF. The chain combines TRBV5-6 with TRBJ2-7, with D possibly being TRBD1 (6 bases). Looked up from germline, CDR1 is SGHDT and CDR2 is YYEEEE. V lost 0 bases and J 3 bases, leaving 13 bases between the germline ends. The CDR3 has 15 amino acids. Complete variable domain (other parts from reference TRBV5-6 and TRBJ2-7): DAGVTQSPTHLIKTRGQQVTLRCSPKSGHDTVSWYQQALGQGPQFIFQYYEEEERQRGNFPDRFSGHQFPNYSSELNVNALLLGDSALYLCASSLDRAKSYEQYFGPGTRLTVT.